This T cell receptor (beta chain) was identified during a study of T cells in Graves' hyperthyroidism and ophthalmopathy. General study points: Ophthalmopathy stood apart from stable hyperthyroidism in a 13 V-J model.

TCR beta CDR3 regions were amplified from RNA. The study used the HTBI primer set for a first-round RT-PCR of the TCR CDR3. TCRdb analysed the multiplex PCR reads with MiXCR anew, one entry per CDR3 protein. The table lists hundreds of thousands of distinct CDR3 sequences, roughly 20% of them singletons. As to this clonotype: Its antigen is unidentified.

Germline V gene lookup returns CDR1 SGHTA and CDR2 FQGTGA. Between the trimmed V and J ends, which lost 2 bases and 0 bases, there was a span of 5 bases. CDR3 size: 13 residues. Sequenced: blood. V is TRBV7-3 and J is TRBJ2-7; D is ambiguous. The receptor was isolated from a man aged 25-45 years with Graves' ophthalmopathy. The CDR3 coding sequence is TGTGCCAGCAGCTTAGAACACTCCTACGAGCAGTACTTC. Protein sequence: CASSLEHSYEQYF.